The TCR beta chain described here comes from a study of blood T cell repertoires in COVID-19. Study background: From T cells, B-cell-depleted T cells, or PBMCs came the material, which was cDNA or gDNA.

Produced via immunoSEQ multiplex PCR; TCRdb's table is partial and in-frame only. The data hold roughly 250,000 clones, with about 89% observed a single time. This TCR was sampled from a young man with acute or convalescent COVID-19. The material sequenced was peripheral blood.

Written as DNA, the CDR3 is TGTGCCAGCAGCCCTCGGGACACCTCAACAGATACGCAGTATTTT. Translation gives CASSPRDTSTDTQYF. V is TRBV5-4 and J is TRBJ2-3, with D perhaps TRBD1 (6 bases). Germline CDR1 SGHNT, CDR2 YYREEE (reference sequence). The CDR3 covers 15 residues. V was trimmed by 4 bases and J by 3 bases, leaving 15 bases between them.